This TCR beta chain is from a study of cytomegalovirus exposure and HLA in healthy donors (dated by TCRdb to about 2017). Turning to the overall study: According to a later analysis, one platform produced both the roughly 120 validation repertoires and the 620 or so repertoires of the first cohort. High-throughput TCR immunosequencing, statistical association of individual TCRs with disease status, and machine learning were combined to predict cytomegalovirus infection status. A separate validation cohort of 90 to 150 different subjects was used in addition to the 666-subject first cohort. The study aimed to test whether cataloging public T cell receptors could reveal signatures of past pathogen exposure. The study at large found these results: In vitro tests confirmed that a few of the cytomegalovirus-associated TCR beta chains recognize cytomegalovirus antigens. A later analysis had no HLA typing for the validation cohort, so co-occurrence there was scored across all 120 or so repertoires. In a later analysis, TCRs clustered in the first cohort were found to also tend to co-occur in the 130 or so validation repertoires, with approximately 95% of cluster scores above 0. In both the original and validation cohorts, the classifier was reported to diagnose cytomegalovirus status with high specificity and sensitivity. The study gave a list of some 150 TCR beta chains associated with cytomegalovirus. The authors suggested that the approach could potentially be extended to other disease states and immunological phenotypes. Most TCR sequences were observed very rarely across donors, whereas some public TCRs were present in many individuals.

This clone was detected only once. Which antigen it targets is not known. It has no much larger one-base neighbor in the sample; base qualities were not kept. The donors belonged to the validation cohort of about 130 subjects, which was separate from the roughly 680-subject first cohort. Libraries were constructed by the immunoSEQ multiplex PCR assay. The original pipeline was this. A statistical classification framework was built for diagnosing cytomegalovirus status from the catalog of TCR beta chain sequences. TCRdb re-hosts the immuneACCESS table, in-frame sequences only. Its copies lack some clones; in the studies checked, an unresolved V gene accounts for under half of them, and the cause for the rest is not known. From that table come the V and J calls and clone size; the DNA was used to work out D and trimming. Within this sample are roughly 120,000 clones, with about nine tenths of them counted one time only. The ten largest make up more than 1.5% of the sample.

The germline V gene gives CDR1 as MGHRA and CDR2 as YSYEKL. Spanning cysteine to phenylalanine, the CDR3 consists of 22 amino acids. Just the 66-base CDR3 DNA is kept, in frame starting at base 1. Here V drops 5 bases and J drops 4 bases, and the junction holds 28 bases not matched to any gene. The rearrangement joined TRBV4-1 to TRBJ2-7; 11 of the junction bases match TRBD1. The sequenced sample consisted of PBMCs. The sequence derives from a man aged 18 to 30 in good health and CMV-seronegative. Here the CDR3 is given as CASSWGRLGGEPGTGGSYEQYF. The sequence in DNA is TGCGCCAGCAGCTGGGGGAGGCTAGGAGGGGAACCCGGGACAGGGGGTTCTTACGAGCAGTACTTC.